There are many counts of the clone carrying this T cell receptor beta chain. Per the authors' pipeline: Estimates of nucleated cell counts were drawn from the amplification of reference gene primers. Profiled with immunoSEQ multiplex PCR; TCRdb holds only in-frame clones, not every one. V, J and clone size derive from that table, while D and trimming were established from the DNA sequence. Of around 100,000 clones listed, 69% are singletons. The data were obtained in a study of blood T cell repertoires in COVID-19. Whole-study context: Acute and convalescent COVID-19 specimens originated in the United States, Italy and Spain. In each case, the material was cDNA or gDNA derived from T cells, B-cell-depleted T cells, or PBMCs.

The CDR3 extends over 14 amino acids. V was trimmed by 6 bases and J by 0 bases, leaving 12 bases between them. Germline V lookup: CDR1 MNHEY, CDR2 SVGAGI. This sequence was found in a man aged 80 or over with acute or convalescent COVID-19. The gene calls are TRBV6-5 and TRBJ2-7; D might be TRBD2 (7 bases). What was sequenced was peripheral blood. CDR3 sequence (DNA): TGTGCCAGCAGGGAGGGGGGGCCCTCCTACGAGCAGTACTTC. Encoded protein: CASREGGPSYEQYF.